Here is one T cell receptor beta chain with its context. The antigen is not known. Germline V lookup: CDR1 MNHEY, CDR2 SMNVEV (reference sequence). The CDR3 sequence is 14 residues long. V was shortened by 3 bases and J by 5 bases, with 13 bases between the two germline ends. The entry originates in a study of PD-1 blockade in classical Hodgkin lymphoma. Study overall: Every 2 weeks, patients got 3 mg/kg intravenous nivolumab. The study's findings and limits: When set against healthy donors, newly diagnosed patients were reported to show lower baseline TCR diversity. Complete responders entered with baseline diversity on par with newly diagnosed patients, the results showed.

Every patient had relapsed following autologous stem cell transplantation, and cohorts differed in brentuximab vedotin exposure. Profiled with immunoSEQ multiplex PCR; TCRdb holds only in-frame clones, not every one. This sample yields some 12,000 clones, of which roughly 79% are seen a single time; about 5% belongs to the top ten. The rearrangement joins TRBV27 to TRBJ2-5; no clear D. The sample consisted of peripheral blood mononuclear cells (PBMCs), taken before the second cycle of nivolumab. The receptor was isolated from a human donor with classical Hodgkin lymphoma. The CDR3 DNA reads TGTGCCAGCAGTTTGGGCCGATATAGGGAGACCCAGTACTTC. Translation gives CASSLGRYRETQYF.